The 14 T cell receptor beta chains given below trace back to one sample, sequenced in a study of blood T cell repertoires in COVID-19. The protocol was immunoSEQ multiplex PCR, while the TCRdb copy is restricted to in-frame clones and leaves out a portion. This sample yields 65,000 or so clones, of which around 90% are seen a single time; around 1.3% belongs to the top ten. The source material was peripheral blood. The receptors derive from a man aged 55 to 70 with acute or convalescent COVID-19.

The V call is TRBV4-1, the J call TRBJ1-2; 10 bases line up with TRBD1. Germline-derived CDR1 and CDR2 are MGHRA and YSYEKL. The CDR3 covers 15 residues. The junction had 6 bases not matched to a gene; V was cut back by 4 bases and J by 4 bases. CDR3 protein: CASSRPTGGGYGYTF. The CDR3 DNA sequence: TGCGCCAGCAGCCGTCCGACAGGGGGCGGCTATGGCTACACCTTC.

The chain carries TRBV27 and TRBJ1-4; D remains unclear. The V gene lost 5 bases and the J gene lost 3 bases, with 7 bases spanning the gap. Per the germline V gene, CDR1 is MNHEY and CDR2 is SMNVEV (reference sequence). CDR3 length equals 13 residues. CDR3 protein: CASSRQANEKLFF. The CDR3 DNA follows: TGTGCCAGCAGTCGCCAGGCTAATGAAAAACTGTTTTTT.

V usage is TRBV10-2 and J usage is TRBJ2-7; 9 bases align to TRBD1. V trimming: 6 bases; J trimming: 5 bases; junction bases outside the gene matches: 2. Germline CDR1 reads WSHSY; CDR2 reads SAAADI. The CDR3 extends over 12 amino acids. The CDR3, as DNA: TGCGCCAGCAGGGGGGACAGGGACGAGCAGTACTTC. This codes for CASRGDRDEQYF.

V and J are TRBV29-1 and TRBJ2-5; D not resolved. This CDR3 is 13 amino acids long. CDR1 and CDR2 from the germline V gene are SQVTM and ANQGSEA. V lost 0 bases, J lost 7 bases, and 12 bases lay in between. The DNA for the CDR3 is TGCAGCGTTGAAGAAGAGGCTCGTGGGACCCAGTACTTC. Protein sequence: CSVEEEARGTQYF.

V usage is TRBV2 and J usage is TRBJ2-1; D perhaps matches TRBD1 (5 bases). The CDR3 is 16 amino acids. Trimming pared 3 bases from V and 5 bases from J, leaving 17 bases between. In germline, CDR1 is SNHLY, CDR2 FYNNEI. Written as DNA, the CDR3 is TGTGCCAGCAGTGAGAGCTTATGGGGCAGAAACAATGAGCAGTTCTTC. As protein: CASSESLWGRNNEQFF.

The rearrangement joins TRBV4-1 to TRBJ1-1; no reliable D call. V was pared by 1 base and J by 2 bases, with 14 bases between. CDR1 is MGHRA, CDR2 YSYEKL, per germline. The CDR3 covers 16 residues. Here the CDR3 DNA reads TGCGCCAGCAGCCAAGTTGGAGCGGGCCGAAACACTGAAGCTTTCTTT. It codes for CASSQVGAGRNTEAFF.

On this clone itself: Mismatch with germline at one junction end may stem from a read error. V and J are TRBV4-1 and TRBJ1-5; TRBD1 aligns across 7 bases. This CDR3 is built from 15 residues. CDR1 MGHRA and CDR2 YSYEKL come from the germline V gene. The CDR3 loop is CASSYDRDDYQPQHF. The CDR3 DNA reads TGCGCCAGCAGCTACGACAGGGACGATTATCAACCCCAGCATTTT.

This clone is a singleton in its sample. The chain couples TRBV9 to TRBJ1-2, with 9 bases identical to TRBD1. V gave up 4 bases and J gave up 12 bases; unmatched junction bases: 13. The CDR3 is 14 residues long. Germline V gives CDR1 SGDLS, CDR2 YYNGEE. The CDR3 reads CASSLSTGGRVDTF. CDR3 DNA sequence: TGTGCCAGCAGCCTATCGACAGGGGGAAGAGTGGACACCTTC.

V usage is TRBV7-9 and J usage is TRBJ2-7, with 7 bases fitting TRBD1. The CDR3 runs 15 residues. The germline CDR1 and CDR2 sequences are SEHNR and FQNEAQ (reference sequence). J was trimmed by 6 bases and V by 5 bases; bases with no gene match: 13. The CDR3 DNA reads TGTGCCAGCAGCCTGCTTACAGGGGAATTCCCCGAGCAGTACTTC. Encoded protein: CASSLLTGEFPEQYF.

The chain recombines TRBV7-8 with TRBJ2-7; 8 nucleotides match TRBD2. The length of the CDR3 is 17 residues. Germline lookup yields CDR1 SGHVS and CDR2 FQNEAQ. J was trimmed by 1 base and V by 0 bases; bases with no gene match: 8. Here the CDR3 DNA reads TGTGCCAGCAGCTTAGCGCTCGGGGGGGGCCGATCCTACGAGCAGTACTTC. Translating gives CASSLALGGGRSYEQYF.

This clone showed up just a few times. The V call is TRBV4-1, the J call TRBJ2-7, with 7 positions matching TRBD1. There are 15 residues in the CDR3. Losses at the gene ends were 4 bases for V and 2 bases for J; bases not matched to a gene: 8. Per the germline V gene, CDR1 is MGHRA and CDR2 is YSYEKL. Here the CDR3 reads CASSPSGGQTYEQYF. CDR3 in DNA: TGCGCCAGCAGCCCCTCAGGGGGTCAGACCTACGAGCAGTACTTC.

The CDR3 bases are TGCGCCAGCAGCCAAGATCTCGGGGTCGAGACCCAGTACTTC. Translating gives CASSQDLGVETQYF. The V call is TRBV4-1, the J call TRBJ2-5, with D perhaps TRBD2 (5 bases). The CDR3 totals 14 residues. CDR1 is MGHRA, CDR2 YSYEKL, per germline. V was pared by 0 bases and J by 5 bases, with 10 bases between.

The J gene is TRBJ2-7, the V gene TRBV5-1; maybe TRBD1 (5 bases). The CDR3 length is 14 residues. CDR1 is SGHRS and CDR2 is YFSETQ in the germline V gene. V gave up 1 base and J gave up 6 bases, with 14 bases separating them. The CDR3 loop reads CASSLNGQGVEQYF. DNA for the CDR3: TGCGCCAGCAGCTTGAACGGCCAAGGGGTCGAGCAGTACTTC.

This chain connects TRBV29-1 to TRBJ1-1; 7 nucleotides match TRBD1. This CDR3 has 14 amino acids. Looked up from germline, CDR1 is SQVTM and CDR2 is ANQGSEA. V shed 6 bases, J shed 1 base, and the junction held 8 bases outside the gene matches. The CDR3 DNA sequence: TGCAGCGTGGCACCGTCAGGGGGGAACACTGAAGCTTTCTTT. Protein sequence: CSVAPSGGNTEAFF.